The 23 T cell receptor beta chains below were found in one sample sequenced in a study of control samples from healthy donors and cancer patients. Sequenced by immunoSEQ multiplex PCR; TCRdb stores in-frame clones only, minus some. The sample has more than 85,000 clones, roughly 94% seen once. The sequencing input was blood. The source of these receptors is a woman aged 18-29 years in good health.

The chain recombines TRBV5-1 with TRBJ2-2; 7 bases align to TRBD1. Germline-derived CDR1 and CDR2 are SGHRS and YFSETQ. V was clipped by 4 bases and J by 7 bases; unmatched bases: 10. The CDR3 is 15 residues long. CDR3 loop: CASSSTTGASGELFF. CDR3 in DNA: TGCGCCAGCAGCAGCACAACAGGGGCTAGCGGGGAGCTGTTTTTT.

The chain couples TRBV15 to TRBJ2-5; D assignment may be TRBD1 or TRBD2 (5 bases each). The germline gives CDR1 LNHNV, CDR2 YYDKDF (reference sequence). The germline V and J ends were trimmed by 1 base and 3 bases, with 9 bases remaining between them. The CDR3 spans 14 residues. CDR3 DNA: TGTGCCACCAGCAGAGGCGTGGGGGAAGAGACCCAGTACTTC. Its translation is CATSRGVGEETQYF. Full variable domain (rest looked up from reference TRBV15 and TRBJ2-5): DAMVIQNPRYQVTQFGKPVTLSCSQTLNHNVMYWYQQKSSQAPKLLFHYYDKDFNNEADTPDNFQSRRPNTSFCFLDIRSPGLGDTAMYLCATSRGVGEETQYFGPGTRLLVL.

The CDR3 region is CASSLDRWGQGNTEAFF. The CDR3 coding sequence is TGTGCCAGCAGCTTAGATCGATGGGGACAGGGAAACACTGAAGCTTTCTTT. The V and J genes are TRBV11-3 and TRBJ1-1; 9 nucleotides align to TRBD1. In germline, CDR1 is SGHNT, CDR2 YENEEA. The CDR3 totals 17 residues. Unmatched junction bases numbered 7, after V lost 0 bases and J lost 2 bases.

The V call is TRBV24-1, the J call TRBJ2-5, with a weak D call TRBD1 (6 bases). This CDR3 has 16 residues. V was trimmed by 3 bases and J by 5 bases, leaving 18 bases between them. Germline lookup yields CDR1 KGHDR and CDR2 SFDVKD. The CDR3 spells CATSDGRRGWEETQYF. CDR3 in DNA: TGTGCCACCAGTGATGGTCGCAGGGGATGGGAGGAGACCCAGTACTTC.

The sample holds one count of this clone. This sequence joins TRBV11-2 and TRBJ2-7, with 8 bases fitting TRBD1. Germline CDR1 SGHAT, CDR2 FQNNGV. The junction had 8 bases not matched to a gene; V was cut back by 3 bases and J by 7 bases. The CDR3 contains 14 residues. The CDR3 sequence: CASSFLRGQGEQYF. CDR3 DNA: TGTGCCAGCAGCTTCCTCAGGGGGCAAGGGGAGCAGTACTTC.

The rearrangement uses TRBV4-3 and TRBJ2-7, with TRBD1 identical over 10 bases. J lost 2 bases, V lost 3 bases, and 4 bases had no gene match. CDR3 length: 15 amino acids. Germline CDR1 LGHNA, CDR2 YSLEER. CDR3 sequence reads: CASSQAGTGAYEQYF. In nucleotides, the CDR3 is TGCGCCAGCAGCCAGGCCGGGACAGGGGCCTACGAGCAGTACTTC.

J is TRBJ1-3 and V is TRBV19; D is possibly TRBD1 (5 bases). V was shortened by 6 bases and J by 2 bases, with 14 bases between the two germline ends. Germline CDR1 reads LNHDA; CDR2 reads SQIVND (reference sequence). CDR3 size: 15 residues. CDR3 in amino acids: CASRLSDSAGNTIYF. The CDR3 DNA follows: TGTGCCAGTAGGTTATCCGACAGTGCTGGAAACACCATATATTTT.

CDR3 amino acids: CASSSTTGAGNTIYF. For the CDR3, the DNA is TGTGCCAGCAGCTCTACGACAGGGGCCGGAAACACCATATATTTT. V is TRBV7-9 and J is TRBJ1-3; 8 positions agree with TRBD1. J was trimmed by 4 bases and V by 4 bases; bases with no gene match: 6. This CDR3 has 15 residues. Per germline, CDR1 SEHNR and CDR2 FQNEAQ (reference sequence).

The chain carries TRBV5-1 and TRBJ1-4; 9 positions agree with TRBD1. V dropped 1 base and J dropped 6; count of bases not matched to a gene: 7. Germline V gene sequence: CDR1 SGHRS, CDR2 YFSETQ. The CDR3 spans 16 residues. The CDR3 reads CASSLFRRDRDEKLFF. In DNA, the CDR3 is TGCGCCAGCAGCTTGTTTCGCCGGGACAGGGATGAAAAACTGTTTTTT. Looking up the rest from reference TRBV5-1 and TRBJ1-4 gives the full variable domain: KAGVTQTPRYLIKTRGQQVTLSCSPISGHRSVSWYQQTPGQGLQFLFEYFSETQRNKGNFPGRFSGRQFSNSRSEMNVSTLELGDSALYLCASSLFRRDRDEKLFFGSGTQLSVL.

V usage is TRBV6-2 or TRBV6-3 and J usage is TRBJ2-1; 11 nucleotides match TRBD2. The germline V gene encodes CDR1 MNHEY and CDR2 SVGEGT. The V segment lost 1 base and the J segment 5 bases; nucleotides outside the gene matches: 4. The CDR3 sequence is 16 residues long. CDR3 nucleotides: TGTGCCAGCAGTTACTACGGGACTAGCGGCAACAATGAGCAGTTCTTC. Translating gives CASSYYGTSGNNEQFF.

The genes are TRBV15 and TRBJ2-7, with a weak D call TRBD2 (5 bases). Trimming shortened V by 4 bases and J by 3 bases, and 7 bases separated the two germline ends. The CDR3 covers 12 residues. The germline V gene has CDR1 LNHNV and CDR2 YYDKDF (reference sequence). The CDR3 here is CATSTEGYEQYF. CDR3 DNA: TGTGCCACCAGCACAGAGGGCTACGAGCAGTACTTC.

The chain is built from TRBV5-8 and TRBJ2-7; possibly TRBD1 for D (6 bases). The length of the CDR3 is 15 residues. The V end lost 3 bases, the J end lost 0 bases, and 13 bases lay between the germline ends. Germline assignment: CDR1 SGHTS and CDR2 YDEGEE. CDR3 sequence reads: CASSYRAFPSYEQYF. CDR3 sequence (DNA): TGTGCCAGCAGCTACAGGGCTTTCCCCTCCTACGAGCAGTACTTC.

The genes are TRBV19 and TRBJ2-1; TRBD2 aligns across 7 bases. CDR3 length equals 12 residues. The V gene's germline CDR1 is LNHDA and CDR2 SQIVND (reference sequence). The J segment lost 4 bases and the V segment lost 7 bases, leaving 1 base of the junction unmatched. In DNA form, the CDR3 reads TGTGCCAGTATAGCGGGTTACAATGAGCAGTTCTTC. Translation gives CASIAGYNEQFF.

The V gene is TRBV18, the J gene TRBJ2-6, with D perhaps TRBD1 (8 bases). Germline V gene lookup returns CDR1 KGHSH and CDR2 LQKENI. V was shortened by 3 bases and J by 0 bases, with 21 bases between the two germline ends. CDR3 length: 20 residues. In DNA form, the CDR3 reads TGTGCCAGCTCACCGAGAGTTCAGCGGGACAGGAACTCTGGGGCCAACGTCCTGACTTTC. Encoded protein: CASSPRVQRDRNSGANVLTF.

The chain recombines TRBV29-1 with TRBJ1-4, with 11 positions matching TRBD1. The CDR3 has 14 residues. V was clipped by 6 bases and J by 7 bases; unmatched bases: 7. Per germline, CDR1 SQVTM and CDR2 ANQGSEA. The CDR3 DNA follows: TGCAGCGTCGCGGGGGACAGGGGGAGTGAAAAACTGTTTTTT. The encoded protein is CSVAGDRGSEKLFF. Supplemented by reference TRBV29-1 and TRBJ1-4, the full variable domain reads SAVISQKPSRDICQRGTSLTIQCQVDSQVTMMFWYRQQPGQSLTLIATANQGSEATYESGFVIDKFPISRPNLTFSTLTVSNMSPEDSSIYLCSVAGDRGSEKLFFGSGTQLSVL.

This clone was observed a single time. The rearrangement uses TRBV24-1 and TRBJ2-1; TRBD2 agrees at 10 bases. The CDR3 loop spans 16 amino acids. CDR1 and CDR2 (germline): KGHDR, SFDVKD. Trimming took 3 bases from V and 7 from J; bases not matched to a gene: 8. CDR3: CATSDDSGGPFNEQFF. Written as DNA, the CDR3 is TGTGCCACCAGTGATGATAGCGGGGGGCCGTTTAATGAGCAGTTCTTC.

The chain is built from TRBV9 and TRBJ2-3; D not resolved. The CDR3 runs to 12 residues. CDR1 is SGDLS and CDR2 is YYNGEE in the germline V gene. V lost 5 bases and J 5 bases, leaving 9 bases between the germline ends. CDR3 in amino acids: CASSRFGDTQYF. The CDR3 nucleotides are TGTGCCAGCAGTCGGTTCGGAGATACGCAGTATTTT.

The chain combines TRBV4-2 with TRBJ1-4; 12 nucleotides match TRBD1. The CDR3 has 17 amino acids. In germline, CDR1 is LGHNA, CDR2 YNFKEQ. V trimming: 4 bases; J trimming: 5 bases; junction bases outside the gene matches: 8. CDR3 in amino acids: CASSRTGQGAVNEKLFF. The CDR3 DNA is TGTGCCAGCAGCCGCACGGGACAGGGGGCAGTAAATGAAAAACTGTTTTTT.

The V gene is TRBV28, the J gene TRBJ2-1, with 10 positions matching TRBD2. V shed 3 bases, J shed 6 bases, and the junction held 5 bases outside the gene matches. Germline CDR1 is MDHEN and CDR2 is SYDVKM. The CDR3 sequence is 15 residues long. CDR3 DNA sequence: TGTGCCAGCAGTTTTTATAGCGGGGGGATCAATGAGCAGTTCTTC. Its translation: CASSFYSGGINEQFF.

This chain links TRBV28 with TRBJ1-1; TRBD1 might be the D (5 bases). CDR3 length equals 14 residues. Looked up from germline, CDR1 is MDHEN and CDR2 is SYDVKM. V was trimmed by 8 bases and J by 7 bases, leaving 20 bases between them. The CDR3 loop is CASVGAPRFLEAFF. CDR3 nucleotides: TGTGCCAGCGTTGGGGCGCCTAGGTTCCTTGAAGCTTTCTTT.

V usage is TRBV21-1 and J usage is TRBJ1-2; the D call TRBD1 from the table was never checked on the DNA. TRBV21-1 is deemed a pseudogene. CDR3 size: 17 residues. DNA for the CDR3: TGTGCCAGCAGCTTCCGACGGCGGACAATCGGAAAGTATGGCTACACCTTC. Encoded protein: CASSFRRRTIGKYGYTF.

The genes are TRBV4-1 and TRBJ1-1, with unresolved D. This CDR3 spans 14 amino acids. V was shortened by 0 bases and J by 4 bases, with 9 bases between the two germline ends. In germline, CDR1 is MGHRA, CDR2 YSYEKL. CDR3 nucleotide sequence: TGCGCCAGCAGCCAAGATAATTTAATCACTGAAGCTTTCTTT. Encoded protein: CASSQDNLITEAFF.

The chain combines TRBV6-2 or TRBV6-3 with TRBJ2-7; the match to TRBD2 covers 7 bases. The V gene end was trimmed by 6 bases and the J gene end by 2 bases; junction bases not matched to a gene: 7. Looked up from germline, CDR1 is MNHEY and CDR2 is SVGEGT. CDR3 length equals 14 residues. CDR3 protein: CASSRVRGAYEQYF. The CDR3 DNA is TGTGCCAGCAGCCGCGTTCGGGGGGCCTACGAGCAGTACTTC.